A single sample gave rise to the 30 T cell receptor beta chains below, sequenced in a study of blood T cell repertoires in COVID-19. Using immunoSEQ multiplex PCR, the repertoire was profiled, and TCRdb retains in-frame clones only, with some absent. The sample holds roughly 320,000 clones, approximately 91% seen once. The sequenced sample was PBMCs or T cells enriched from blood (not recorded which). These receptor sequences come from a woman between 25 and 40 years old who had been exposed to COVID-19.

This clone was seen once. The junction departs from the called germline gene at one end, perhaps through a read error. The V call is TRBV6-1, the J call TRBJ1-1; 8 nucleotides align to TRBD1. This CDR3 spans 15 amino acids. CDR1 MNHNS and CDR2 SASEGT come from the germline V gene. The CDR3 DNA reads TGTGCCAGCAGGGAAGCAGGGGGCGCGGCGACTGAAGCTTTCTTT. The encoded protein is CASREAGGAATEAFF.

This clone has more than one count but fewer than ten. The rearrangement uses TRBV6-1 and TRBJ1-1, with D tentatively TRBD1 (6 bases). The germline V and J ends were trimmed by 4 bases and 6 bases, with 24 bases remaining between them. Per germline, CDR1 MNHNS and CDR2 SASEGT. The CDR3 has 17 residues. The CDR3: CASSVEQGHKGFPEAFF. CDR3 DNA: TGTGCCAGCAGTGTAGAACAGGGACATAAGGGATTTCCTGAAGCTTTCTTT.

CDR3 in DNA: TGTGCCAGCACACCCTCGGTCGTCTCTGGAAACACCATATATTTT. This encodes CASTPSVVSGNTIYF. The genes are TRBV7-9 and TRBJ1-3; D ambiguous. With 7 bases removed from V and 0 bases from J, the gap between germline ends came to 13 bases. The CDR3 is made up of 15 amino acids. Germline CDR1 reads SEHNR; CDR2 reads FQNEAQ (reference sequence).

DNA for the CDR3: TGTGCCAGCAGCGTAGGTGCAGGGGGCTACAATGAGCAGTTCTTC. Encoded protein: CASSVGAGGYNEQFF. V usage is TRBV9 and J usage is TRBJ2-1; 7 nucleotides align to TRBD1. The germline CDR1 and CDR2 sequences are SGDLS and YYNGEE. Unmatched junction bases numbered 3, after V lost 0 bases and J lost 3 bases. The CDR3 has 15 amino acids.

V usage is TRBV24-1 and J usage is TRBJ2-5; D may be TRBD1 (6 bases). The V gene lost 2 bases and the J gene lost 7 bases, with 10 bases spanning the gap. From germline, CDR1 is KGHDR and CDR2 SFDVKD. This CDR3 contains 13 residues. DNA of the CDR3: TGTGCCACCAGTGATTCCAGGGGCGGGACCCAGTACTTC. Translation: CATSDSRGGTQYF.

This chain connects TRBV7-2 to TRBJ2-5, with 12 bases identical to TRBD2. Germline V gives CDR1 SGHTA, CDR2 FQGNSA. The CDR3 contains 16 residues. Losses at the gene ends were 5 bases for V and 6 bases for J; bases not matched to a gene: 10. The CDR3 reads CASSRRASGGVQTQYF. CDR3 sequence (DNA): TGTGCCAGCAGCCGTCGAGCTAGCGGGGGGGTTCAGACCCAGTACTTC.

V is TRBV7-2 and J is TRBJ1-4; TRBD1 matches 8 bases. The CDR3 is made up of 14 amino acids. Trimming cost V 3 bases and J 10 bases; bases outside gene matches: 7. Per the germline V gene, CDR1 is SGHTA and CDR2 is FQGNSA. CDR3 sequence (DNA): TGTGCCAGCAGCTTGGGGGCAGGGGGCAGAAAACTGTTTTTT. The encoded protein is CASSLGAGGRKLFF.

J is TRBJ1-2 and V is TRBV5-6; a weak D match, TRBD1 (6 bases). The CDR3 is 15 residues long. Trimming cost V 4 bases and J 8 bases, with 21 bases left between them. CDR1 and CDR2 (germline): SGHDT, YYEEEE. This chain's CDR3 is CASSPIPPRGLGYTF. The CDR3, as DNA: TGTGCCAGCAGCCCGATTCCCCCCAGGGGCCTAGGCTACACCTTC.

The genes are TRBV4-1 and TRBJ1-2; possible D gene TRBD1, 6 bases. Trimming left V 4 bases short and J 6 bases short, with 15 bases between. The CDR3 is 14 residues long. Germline CDR1 MGHRA, CDR2 YSYEKL. CDR3 protein: CASSRRQANDGYTF. CDR3 DNA sequence: TGCGCCAGCAGCCGGAGACAGGCCAACGATGGCTACACCTTC.

This chain joins TRBV29-1 and TRBJ1-1, with D unclear. The CDR3 is made up of 12 amino acids. The germline CDR1 and CDR2 sequences are SQVTM and ANQGSEA. Trimming cost V 4 bases and J 4 bases, with 10 bases left between them. The CDR3 nucleotides are TGCAGCGTTGGGAGGGTGGGCACTGAAGCTTTCTTT. Its translation is CSVGRVGTEAFF.

The J gene is TRBJ1-1, the V gene TRBV4-2, with unresolved D. V was clipped by 0 bases and J by 9 bases, with 14 bases between them. Germline V gives CDR1 LGHNA, CDR2 YNFKEQ. This CDR3 region has 14 residues. The CDR3 reads CASSQDLVGQKAFF. In nucleotides, the CDR3 is TGTGCCAGCAGCCAAGATTTGGTTGGGCAGAAAGCTTTCTTT.

The chain couples TRBV6-5 to TRBJ1-5; D perhaps matches TRBD1 (6 bases). Germline V gene data show CDR1 as MNHEY and CDR2 as SVGAGI. Trimming pared 3 bases from V and 5 bases from J, leaving 14 bases between. This CDR3 is 15 amino acids long. CDR3 sequence (DNA): TGTGCCAGCAGTTATGCAGGGGTCTGGGATCAGCCCCAGCATTTT. Its protein is CASSYAGVWDQPQHF.

The J gene is TRBJ1-2, the V gene TRBV7-6; 8 nucleotides match TRBD1. Trimming cost V 5 bases and J 2 bases; bases outside gene matches: 4. CDR1 and CDR2 (germline): SGHVS, FNYEAQ. CDR3 length: 14 residues. The CDR3: CASSINRGNYGYTF. In nucleotides, the CDR3 is TGTGCCAGCAGCATAAACAGGGGGAACTATGGCTACACCTTC.

V is TRBV13 and J is TRBJ2-5; TRBD1 might be the D (5 bases). The germline V and J ends were trimmed by 0 bases and 5 bases, with 16 bases remaining between them. The CDR3 runs to 16 residues. Germline-derived CDR1 and CDR2 are PRHDT and FYEKMQ (reference sequence). CDR3 nucleotides: TGTGCCAGCAGCTTAGGCCTATCTAGGGGCGATGAGACCCAGTACTTC. Translated: CASSLGLSRGDETQYF. The full variable domain, its missing parts supplied by reference TRBV13 and TRBJ2-5, is AAGVIQSPRHLIKEKRETATLKCYPIPRHDTVYWYQQGPGQDPQFLISFYEKMQSDKGSIPDRFSAQQFSDYHSELNMSSLELGDSALYFCASSLGLSRGDETQYFGPGTRLLVL.

The chain has TRBV14 and TRBJ1-6, with a possible D match to TRBD1 (5 bases). V was shortened by 1 base and J by 4 bases, with 14 bases between the two germline ends. Germline CDR1 reads SGHDN; CDR2 reads FVKESK. This CDR3 region has 17 residues. The CDR3 loop is CASSQVPSGGYNSPLHF. In nucleotides, the CDR3 is TGTGCCAGCAGCCAAGTACCGTCGGGGGGATATAATTCACCCCTCCACTTT.

This chain links TRBV6-5 with TRBJ1-1; a weak D match, TRBD1 (6 bases). Trimming took off 6 bases at V and 1 base at J, with 12 bases between the two ends. CDR3 length equals 14 residues. Germline values: CDR1 MNHEY, CDR2 SVGAGI. CDR3: CASRWSQGNTEAFF. The CDR3 nucleotides are TGTGCCAGCAGGTGGTCACAGGGGAACACTGAAGCTTTCTTT.

This clone was seen a handful of times. The CDR3 protein is CSVTRGLSEAFF. The CDR3 coding sequence is TGCAGCGTCACTAGGGGGCTCTCTGAAGCTTTCTTT. This rearrangement joins TRBV29-1 to TRBJ1-1; 7 nucleotides match TRBD1. The length of the CDR3 is 12 residues. In germline, CDR1 is SQVTM, CDR2 ANQGSEA. V shed 6 bases, J shed 6 bases, and the junction held 7 bases outside the gene matches.

This chain uses TRBV6-5 with TRBJ2-7, with 9 bases fitting TRBD1. The germline V gene has CDR1 MNHEY and CDR2 SVGAGI. The CDR3 is 13 residues long. The J segment lost 7 bases and the V segment lost 5 bases, leaving 6 bases of the junction unmatched. The CDR3 sequence: CASSMGQGPEQYF. CDR3 DNA sequence: TGTGCCAGCAGTATGGGACAGGGACCTGAGCAGTACTTC.

This rearrangement joins TRBV4-1 to TRBJ1-1, with unresolved D. The CDR3 is made up of 13 amino acids. The germline V gene has CDR1 MGHRA and CDR2 YSYEKL. The ends were cut back, 4 bases at V and 1 base at J, with 7 bases in the middle. The CDR3 DNA reads TGCGCCAGCAGCCCCGGAGGGAACACTGAAGCTTTCTTT. Its translation is CASSPGGNTEAFF.

J is TRBJ1-3 and V is TRBV5-5; TRBD1 matches 8 bases. Unmatched junction bases numbered 7, after V lost 0 bases and J lost 8 bases. Germline CDR1 and CDR2: SGHKS and YYEKEE (reference sequence). The CDR3 extends over 15 amino acids. The CDR3 here is CASSLVPTGADTIYF. CDR3 nucleotides: TGTGCCAGCAGCTTGGTCCCGACAGGGGCAGACACCATATATTTT.

In this sample, this clone turned up once. The chain links TRBV2 to TRBJ2-7; 8 bases agree with TRBD1. The germline gives CDR1 SNHLY, CDR2 FYNNEI. V lost 4 bases to trimming and J lost 8 bases; unmatched junction nucleotides: 10. CDR3 length: 14 residues. The DNA for the CDR3 is TGTGCCAGCAGTGGGGATCGGACAGGGAATAAGCAGTACTTC. This encodes CASSGDRTGNKQYF.

The J gene is TRBJ1-2, the V gene TRBV27, with 8 bases aligning to TRBD1. Trimming removed 6 bases from V and 5 bases from J; junction bases left unmatched: 17. The CDR3 covers 17 residues. Per the germline V gene, CDR1 is MNHEY and CDR2 is SMNVEV (reference sequence). The CDR3 region has the DNA TGTGCCAGCAGACTTACCTCCGGGGGGCAGGGGGCGTATGGCTACACCTTC. Its translation is CASRLTSGGQGAYGYTF.

V is TRBV2 and J is TRBJ1-5; D not resolved. The V gene lost 7 bases and the J gene lost 4 bases, with 14 bases spanning the gap. This CDR3 has 14 residues. From germline, CDR1 is SNHLY and CDR2 FYNNEI. The chain's CDR3 is CASKEVYSNQPQHF. CDR3 nucleotides: TGTGCCAGCAAGGAGGTTTACAGTAATCAGCCCCAGCATTTT.

The chain links TRBV6-2 or TRBV6-3 to TRBJ2-7, with D possibly being TRBD1 (5 bases). The germline V and J ends were trimmed by 0 bases and 0 bases, with 12 bases remaining between them. The germline CDR1 and CDR2 sequences are MNHEY and SVGEGT. The CDR3 covers 16 residues. The CDR3 region has the DNA TGTGCCAGCAGTTACTCGACGTCCCAGGGCTCCTACGAGCAGTACTTC. Its translation: CASSYSTSQGSYEQYF.

This clone was detected once. The CDR3 loop reads CASSPRNGNTIYF. CDR3 coding DNA: TGTGCCAGCAGCCCGAGGAATGGAAACACCATATATTTT. The chain couples TRBV12-3 or TRBV12-4 to TRBJ1-3; D unclear. Trimming cost V 6 bases and J 3 bases, with 9 bases left between them. The CDR3 is 13 residues long.

This chain uses TRBV24-1 with TRBJ1-1, with D possibly being TRBD1 (6 bases). From germline, CDR1 is KGHDR and CDR2 SFDVKD. The V gene lost 11 bases and the J gene lost 0 bases, with 12 bases spanning the gap. The CDR3 contains 13 residues. In nucleotides, the CDR3 is TGTGCCATTGTCGGACAGTTGAACACTGAAGCTTTCTTT. This codes for CAIVGQLNTEAFF.

The chain links TRBV9 to TRBJ1-6; 8 bases align to TRBD1. V lost 4 bases, J lost 4 bases, and 7 bases stayed unmatched. CDR3 length: 16 residues. Germline CDR1 is SGDLS and CDR2 is YYNGEE. CDR3 region: CASSPGQGAYNSPLHF. DNA of the CDR3: TGTGCCAGCAGCCCCGGGCAGGGGGCTTATAATTCACCCCTCCACTTT.

This rearrangement joins TRBV6-2 or TRBV6-3 to TRBJ1-1, with D perhaps TRBD1 (5 bases). The germline V gene encodes CDR1 MNHEY and CDR2 SVGEGT. The CDR3 is made up of 12 amino acids. The V gene lost 5 bases and the J gene lost 5 bases, with 9 bases spanning the gap. The DNA of the CDR3 is TGTGCCAGCAGTCAGAGACAGACTGAAGCTTTCTTT. It is translated as CASSQRQTEAFF.

The rearrangement uses TRBV27 and TRBJ2-5; TRBD2 matches 11 bases. Germline-derived CDR1 and CDR2 are MNHEY and SMNVEV (reference sequence). V trimming: 6 bases; J trimming: 5 bases; junction bases outside the gene matches: 11. The CDR3 spans 16 residues. The CDR3 loop is CASSKGLAVGRETQYF. The CDR3 coding sequence is TGTGCCAGCAGCAAGGGACTAGCGGTGGGGCGGGAGACCCAGTACTTC.

This clone was found once. The chain employs TRBV27 and TRBJ2-2, with 10 bases that match TRBD1. The CDR3 runs 19 residues. From germline, CDR1 is MNHEY and CDR2 SMNVEV (reference sequence). The trim removed 6 bases at V and 1 base at J, leaving 14 bases unmatched. CDR3 sequence reads: CASRGQGLPRGGNTGELFF. The CDR3 DNA sequence: TGTGCCAGCAGGGGACAGGGGCTTCCCCGGGGGGGGAACACCGGGGAGCTGTTTTTT.